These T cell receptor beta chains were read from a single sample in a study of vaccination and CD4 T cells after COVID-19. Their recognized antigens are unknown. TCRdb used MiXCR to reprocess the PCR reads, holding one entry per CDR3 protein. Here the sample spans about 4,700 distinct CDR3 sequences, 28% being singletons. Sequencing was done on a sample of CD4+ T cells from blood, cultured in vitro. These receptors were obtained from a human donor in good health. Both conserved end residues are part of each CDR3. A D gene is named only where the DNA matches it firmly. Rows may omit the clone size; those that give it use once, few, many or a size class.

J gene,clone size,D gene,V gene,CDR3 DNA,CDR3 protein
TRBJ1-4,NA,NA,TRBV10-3,TGTGCCATCTCAGGGGAGGATGAAAAACTGTTTTTT,CAISGEDEKLFF
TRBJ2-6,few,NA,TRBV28,TGTGCCAGCAGTCTAAGCGCGGGGAAAGGTTCTGGGGCCAACGTCCTGACTTTC,CASSLSAGKGSGANVLTF
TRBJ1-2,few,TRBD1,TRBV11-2,TGTGCCAGCAGCTCAATCCCCGACAGGGCCGATGGCTACACCTTC,CASSSIPDRADGYTF
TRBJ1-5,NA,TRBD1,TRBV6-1,TGTGCCAGCAGCCGGGACAGGGATCAGCCCCAGCATTTT,CASSRDRDQPQHF
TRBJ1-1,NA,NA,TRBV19,TGTGCCAGTAGTGGGGGTTTAGGGTCTACAAACACTGAAGCTTTCTTT,CASSGGLGSTNTEAFF
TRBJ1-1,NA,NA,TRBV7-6,TGTGCCAGCAGCTTAGAACAGAACACTGAAGCTTTCTTT,CASSLEQNTEAFF
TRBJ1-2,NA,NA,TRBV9,TGTGCCAGCAGCGTAGGGGCAGGGGAGGGCTACACCTTC,CASSVGAGEGYTF
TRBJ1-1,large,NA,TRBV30,TGTGCCTGGAATGGGCAGGGTGAAGCTTTCTTT,CAWNGQGEAFF
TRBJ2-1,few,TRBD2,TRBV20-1,TGCAGTGCTAGGAGGGGACGTAGCGGGGGCAATGAGCAGTTCTTC,CSARRGRSGGNEQFF
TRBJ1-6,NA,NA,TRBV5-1,TGCGCCAGCACCTGGGGGGTCGGCTCACCCCTCCACTTT,CASTWGVGSPLHF
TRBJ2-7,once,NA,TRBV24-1,TGTGCCACCATTGGCCGGGACAATACATTACCACCCTACGAGCAGTACTTC,CATIGRDNTLPPYEQYF
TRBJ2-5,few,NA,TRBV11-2,TGTGCCAGCAGCTTAGGAGGGGCTCCGGAGACCCAGTACTTC,CASSLGGAPETQYF
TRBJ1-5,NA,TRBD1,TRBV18,TGTGCCAGCTCACTACAGGGGGCCGAGCAGCCCCAGCATTTT,CASSLQGAEQPQHF
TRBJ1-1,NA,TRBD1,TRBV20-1,TGCAGTGCCAAAGGACAGGGTGTATCGGACACTGAAGCTTTCTTT,CSAKGQGVSDTEAFF
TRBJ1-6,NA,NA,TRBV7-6,TGTGCCAGCAGCTTAGAGCCTGCCGGCAATAATTCACCCCTCCACTTT,CASSLEPAGNNSPLHF
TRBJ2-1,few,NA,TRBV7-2,TGTGCCAGCAGACCCGACCCCTACAATGAGCAGTTCTTC,CASRPDPYNEQFF
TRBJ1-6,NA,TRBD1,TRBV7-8,TGTGCCAGCAGCTTAGGAATGGGACAGGGCGGTTGGTCACCCCTCCACTTT,CASSLGMGQGGWSPLHF
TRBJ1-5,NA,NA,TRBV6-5,TGTGCCAGCAGTTCAGGGGACGGCAATCAGCCCCAGCATTTT,CASSSGDGNQPQHF
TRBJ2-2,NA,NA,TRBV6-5,TGTGCCAGCAGTTACCTCTACAAAGGGGAGCTGTTTTTT,CASSYLYKGELFF
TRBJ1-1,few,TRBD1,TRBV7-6,TGTGCCAGCAGCTTAGTAGCCGGGACAGAGAACACTGAAGCTTTCTTT,CASSLVAGTENTEAFF
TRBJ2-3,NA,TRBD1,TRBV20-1,TGCAGTGCTAGTCAGGGGGACGGAGGCACAGATACGCAGTATTTT,CSASQGDGGTDTQYF
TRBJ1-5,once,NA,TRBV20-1,TGCAGTGCTAGAGATAAAGTAGGGATGGGATATAGCAATCAGCCCCAGCATTTT,CSARDKVGMGYSNQPQHF
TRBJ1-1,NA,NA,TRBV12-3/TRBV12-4,TGTGCCAGCAGCCCACAGGGTGGTGACACTGAAGCTTTCTTT,CASSPQGGDTEAFF
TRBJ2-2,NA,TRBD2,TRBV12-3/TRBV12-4,TGTGCCAGCACCACAATCGGGGGGGAGGCCACCGGGGAGCTGTTTTTT,CASTTIGGEATGELFF
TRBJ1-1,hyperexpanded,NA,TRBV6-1,TGTGCCAGCAGCCGCCTAGGGGACACTGAAGCTTTCTTT,CASSRLGDTEAFF
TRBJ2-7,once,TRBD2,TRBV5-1,TGCGCCAGCGGGACTAGCCTTTCGGGTGAGCAGTACTTC,CASGTSLSGEQYF
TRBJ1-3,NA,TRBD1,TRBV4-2,TGTGCCAGCAGCCAAGAGGGAGGACAGGGGTCCGGAAACACCATATATTTT,CASSQEGGQGSGNTIYF
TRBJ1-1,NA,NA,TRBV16,TGTGCCAGCAGCCGAGGGGGGCCCGGGGACACTGAAGCTTTCTTT,CASSRGGPGDTEAFF
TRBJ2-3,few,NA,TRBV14,TGTGCCAGCAGCCCGAGGGCGTCAAGCACAGATACGCAGTATTTT,CASSPRASSTDTQYF
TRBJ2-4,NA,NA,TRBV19,TGTGCCAGTAGTATCACAGGTTTAAACATTCAGTACTTC,CASSITGLNIQYF
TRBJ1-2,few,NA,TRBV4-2,TGTGCCAGCAGCGCGGGACCCACCGTGCGAGGCTACACCTTC,CASSAGPTVRGYTF
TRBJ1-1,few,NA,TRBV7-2,TGTGCCAGCAGCTTATTCATAAGGACAGCTAACACTGAAGCTTTCTTT,CASSLFIRTANTEAFF
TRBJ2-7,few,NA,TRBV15,TGTGCCACCAGCAGGGAACTCTACGAGCAGTACTTC,CATSRELYEQYF
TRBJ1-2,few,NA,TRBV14,TGTGCCAGCAGCCAAGATCGGGAGGGGAACTACACCTTC,CASSQDREGNYTF
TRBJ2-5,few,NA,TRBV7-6,TGTGCCAGCAGCTTGACCGGGGCCCGGGAGACCCAGTACTTC,CASSLTGARETQYF